Below, 20 T cell receptor beta chains from the same sample are listed, as sequenced in a study of blood T cell repertoires in COVID-19. TCRdb's copy holds only in-frame clones and misses some; the assay was immunoSEQ multiplex PCR. Among 200,000 to 300,000 clones, 80% to 90% were seen once, and the ten largest hold around 4%. Sequenced sample: peripheral blood. These receptors originate from a man in his fifties or sixties with acute or convalescent COVID-19.

This chain uses TRBV2 with TRBJ2-2; tentatively, D is TRBD1 (6 bases). The V gene's germline CDR1 is SNHLY and CDR2 FYNNEI. The ends were cut back, 4 bases at V and 7 bases at J, with 13 bases in the middle. The CDR3 has 14 residues. The CDR3 is CASSGAGVGGELFF. The DNA for the CDR3 is TGTGCCAGCAGTGGGGCAGGGGTTGGCGGGGAGCTGTTTTTT.

The chain links TRBV28 to TRBJ2-2; tentative D call: TRBD1 (5 bases). The CDR3 is 14 amino acids. Deletions cut 7 bases from V and 5 bases from J, with 14 bases between. Germline CDR1 reads MDHEN; CDR2 reads SYDVKM. The CDR3 coding sequence is TGTGCCAGCAATCAGGGCGGTGTAACCGGGGAGCTGTTTTTT. This translates into CASNQGGVTGELFF.

This clone was counted once. The rearrangement uses TRBV2 and TRBJ1-4, with D possibly TRBD1 on 5 matching bases. The CDR3 covers 16 residues. The V gene's germline CDR1 is SNHLY and CDR2 FYNNEI. V was cut by 0 bases and J by 3 bases, with 11 bases left in between. CDR3 nucleotides: TGTGCCAGCAGTGAAGCGTCGGGGGTGGCTAATGAAAAACTGTTTTTT. Residues: CASSEASGVANEKLFF.

The chain carries TRBV18 and TRBJ1-2; no firm D call. The CDR3 extends over 15 amino acids. The germline V gene encodes CDR1 KGHSH and CDR2 LQKENI. V dropped 1 base and J dropped 4 bases, with 13 bases sitting between them. The CDR3 nucleotides are TGTGCCAGCTCACCACGGGAGGCTTTGGGCTATGGCTACACCTTC. Its protein product is CASSPREALGYGYTF.

Details on this clone: Relative to the germline gene, one junction end is altered; a read error may explain this. The chain is built from TRBV7-7 and TRBJ2-2, with no clear D. The CDR3 covers 12 residues. Germline V gives CDR1 SSHAT, CDR2 FNYEAQ (reference sequence). CDR3: CASKAGTGELFF. The DNA of the CDR3 is TGTGCTAGCAAAGCTGGCACCGGGGAGCTGTTTTTT. Full variable domain (missing parts from reference TRBV7-7 and TRBJ2-2): GAGVSQSPRYKVTKRGQDVTLRCDPISSHATLYWYQQALGQGPEFLTYFNYEAQPDKSGLPSDRFSAERPEGSISTLTIQRTEQRDSAMYRCASKAGTGELFFGEGSRLTVL.

The chain carries TRBV27 and TRBJ2-1; TRBD2 agrees at 14 bases. Per the germline V gene, CDR1 is MNHEY and CDR2 is SMNVEV (reference sequence). The CDR3 extends over 14 amino acids. Unmatched junction bases numbered 3, after V lost 5 bases and J lost 9 bases. The CDR3 is CASSPGLAGVEQFF. The CDR3, as DNA: TGTGCCAGCAGTCCGGGACTAGCGGGAGTTGAGCAGTTCTTC.

Concerning this clone itself: The missing conserved phenylalanine or tryptophan at the end of this CDR3 makes a read error likely. The DNA is omitted, as the CDR3 cannot be located on it reliably, and the CDR3 follows TCRdb's listing. The chain uses TRBV2 and TRBJ1-1; the table's D call TRBD1 went unverified against the DNA. The CDR3 spans 10 residues, counting both ends. CDR1 is SNHLY and CDR2 is FYNNEI in the germline V gene. This chain's CDR3 is CASSEFGTVV.

The chain carries TRBV7-3 and TRBJ2-5; 10 positions agree with TRBD2. Germline V lookup: CDR1 SGHTA, CDR2 FQGTGA. The V and J ends lost 7 bases and 5 bases, in that order; junction bases with no gene match: 19. CDR3 size: 18 residues. The CDR3 DNA sequence: TGTGCCAGCACCAAAAAGGCGACTAGCGGGCAGGTAATGGAGACCCAGTACTTC. It is translated as CASTKKATSGQVMETQYF.

The chain has TRBV10-3 and TRBJ1-1; perhaps TRBD1 as D (5 bases). Germline V CDR1 and CDR2: ENHRY, SYGVKD. The CDR3 totals 13 residues. The V gene lost 7 bases and the J gene lost 2 bases, with 11 bases spanning the gap. CDR3 protein: CAIKGNTNTEAFF. In DNA form, the CDR3 reads TGTGCCATCAAGGGGAACACCAACACTGAAGCTTTCTTT.

CDR3 nucleotides: TGTGCCAGCAGAACAGGTTATGGAAACACCATATATTTT. Translating it yields CASRTGYGNTIYF. This chain joins TRBV2 and TRBJ1-3; D perhaps matches TRBD1 (5 bases). V lost 6 bases, J lost 3 bases, and 9 bases lay in between. Germline CDR1 SNHLY, CDR2 FYNNEI. CDR3 length: 13 amino acids.

This chain joins TRBV28 and TRBJ1-2; 7 bases align to TRBD1. From germline, CDR1 is MDHEN and CDR2 SYDVKM. J gave up 0 bases and V 10 bases, and 11 bases lay outside the gene matches. The CDR3 consists of 15 residues. Here the CDR3 reads CATTSTGSANYGYTF. The CDR3 coding sequence is TGTGCCACCACCTCGACAGGGTCAGCTAACTATGGCTACACCTTC.

This chain connects TRBV28 to TRBJ2-7; D may be TRBD2 (5 bases). V lost 5 bases and J 0 bases, leaving 11 bases between the germline ends. CDR3 length equals 14 residues. Germline V gene lookup returns CDR1 MDHEN and CDR2 SYDVKM. The CDR3 region is CASSLTGLSYEQYF. CDR3 coding DNA: TGTGCCAGCAGTCTCACCGGACTCTCCTACGAGCAGTACTTC. The full variable domain, completed using reference TRBV28 and TRBJ2-7, is DVKVTQSSRYLVKRTGEKVFLECVQDMDHENMFWYRQDPGLGLRLIYFSYDVKMKEKGDIPEGYSVSREKKERFSLILESASTNQTSMYLCASSLTGLSYEQYFGPGTRLTVT.

V gene TRBV5-1 combines with J gene TRBJ1-1; 7 nucleotides match TRBD1. The CDR3 contains 13 residues. V was clipped by 5 bases and J by 5 bases; unmatched bases: 6. Germline values: CDR1 SGHRS, CDR2 YFSETQ. The chain's CDR3 is CASRPPGQTEAFF. In nucleotides, the CDR3 is TGCGCCAGCAGGCCTCCGGGACAGACTGAAGCTTTCTTT.

This rearrangement joins TRBV10-3 to TRBJ1-2; D call uncertain. Trimming shortened V by 0 bases and J by 1 base, and 6 bases separated the two germline ends. The germline gives CDR1 ENHRY, CDR2 SYGVKD. This CDR3 comprises 14 residues. CDR3 region: CAISESSLNYGYTF. CDR3 sequence (DNA): TGTGCCATCAGTGAGTCCAGTCTTAACTATGGCTACACCTTC.

As regards this clone: At the DNA level, this CDR3 is encoded by other sequences in the same sample as well. This chain uses TRBV4-1 with TRBJ1-4, with a possible D match to TRBD1 (5 bases). Germline loops: CDR1 MGHRA, CDR2 YSYEKL. The CDR3 is made up of 15 amino acids. Trimming cost V 1 base and J 11 bases, with 17 bases left between them. Written as DNA, the CDR3 is TGCGCCAGCAGCCAAGCTCAGGGATGGGTTGGGAAACTGTTTTTT. The encoded protein is CASSQAQGWVGKLFF.

V usage is TRBV6-5 and J usage is TRBJ1-4; possible D gene TRBD1, 6 bases. In germline, CDR1 is MNHEY, CDR2 SVGAGI. V shed 6 bases and J shed 4 bases, with 15 bases lying between them. CDR3 length: 15 residues. The CDR3 nucleotides read TGTGCCAGCAGAGAGCCGGACAGACTTAATGAAAAACTGTTTTTT. Residues: CASREPDRLNEKLFF.

V usage is TRBV7-8 and J usage is TRBJ2-7; 8 bases agree with TRBD2. CDR1 is SGHVS, CDR2 FQNEAQ, per germline. The CDR3 contains 16 residues. J was trimmed by 5 bases and V by 5 bases; bases with no gene match: 14. CDR3 amino acids: CASSPSSPGGTHEQYF. In DNA form, the CDR3 reads TGTGCCAGCAGCCCCTCTAGCCCGGGAGGGACCCACGAGCAGTACTTC.

The genes are TRBV30 and TRBJ1-1, with D tentatively TRBD1 (5 bases). The CDR3 has 13 residues. Germline V gene sequence: CDR1 GTSNPN, CDR2 SVGIG (reference sequence). With 0 bases removed from V and 6 bases from J, the gap between germline ends came to 11 bases. Here the CDR3 reads CAWSVGGRAEAFF. As DNA, the CDR3 is TGTGCCTGGAGTGTGGGGGGGAGGGCTGAAGCTTTCTTT.

The chain uses TRBV7-9 and TRBJ2-1; D perhaps matches TRBD1 (7 bases). Per the germline V gene, CDR1 is SEHNR and CDR2 is FQNEAQ (reference sequence). CDR3 size: 16 residues. Trimming pared 5 bases from V and 5 bases from J, leaving 19 bases between. CDR3 loop: CASSTHRGLLNNEQFF. CDR3 nucleotides: TGTGCCAGCAGCACCCACAGGGGACTCCTAAACAATGAGCAGTTCTTC.

The rearrangement links TRBV5-5 to TRBJ2-3; D is perhaps TRBD2 (6 bases). CDR3 length equals 14 residues. The V end was cut by 3 bases, the J end by 3 bases, with 11 bases between. CDR1 and CDR2 from the germline V gene are SGHKS and YYEKEE (reference sequence). The CDR3 region has the DNA TGTGCCAGCAGCTCCGGGACTCTGACAGATACGCAGTATTTT. Protein sequence: CASSSGTLTDTQYF.